Below, one T cell receptor (beta chain) is given with its context. Its specificity is unknown. The sample is drawn from a study of cytomegalovirus exposure and HLA in healthy donors. The PCR used 60 Vbeta and 13 Jbeta primers. Original handling: A later analysis tallied 87 million or so unique TCR beta chains, about 9.9 million of them shared. Measured with immunoSEQ multiplex PCR; TCRdb has only the in-frame clones, and not every one. The DNA was the basis for D and trimming; V, J and clone size are from that table. The sample lists 95,000 to 110,000 clones, approximately 64% occurring once. Overall study results and limits: Several of the most significant clusters were apparently associated with common viral pathogens in a later analysis.

V gave up 6 bases and J gave up 5 bases; unmatched junction bases: 8. The length of the CDR3 is 16 residues. The germline CDR1 and CDR2 sequences are SNHLY and FYNNEI. Sequenced material: PBMCs. The chain recombines TRBV2 with TRBJ2-5; TRBD2 agrees at 14 bases. The receptor's source is a woman in her fifties or sixties in good health and CMV-seronegative. CDR3 in amino acids: CASRRTSGGIGETQYF. The CDR3 DNA sequence: TGTGCCAGCAGACGGACTAGCGGGGGGATTGGGGAGACCCAGTACTTC.